These T cell receptor beta chains were read from a single sample in a study of blood T cell repertoires in COVID-19. Produced via immunoSEQ multiplex PCR; TCRdb's table is partial and in-frame only. The sample contains about 300,000 clones, around 89% of which appear only once. Sequencing was performed on peripheral blood. These receptors were collected from a woman in her 30s with COVID-19, enrolled during active disease. CDR3s include the opening cysteine and the closing phenylalanine or tryptophan. A D gene is named only where the DNA matches it firmly. The size of a clone is reported for some rows only, either as once, few or many, or as a class for expanded clones.

>TRBV19|once|TRBD2|TRBJ2-2
CASGTSPGAGELFF
TGTGCCAGTGGGACTAGCCCGGGGGCCGGGGAGCTGTTTTTT
>TRBV6-1|NA|NA|TRBJ1-4
CASSEGGYSATNEKLFF
TGTGCCAGCAGTGAAGGGGGCTACTCGGCAACTAATGAAAAACTGTTTTTT
>TRBV4-1|NA|NA|TRBJ1-4
CASSQEANGVNEKLFF
TGCGCCAGCAGCCAGGAGGCTAATGGGGTTAATGAAAAACTGTTTTTT
>TRBV5-4|NA|NA|TRBJ1-6
CASSTGGHNSPLHF
TGTGCCAGCAGCACGGGAGGTCATAATTCACCCCTCCACTTT
>TRBV20-1|once|NA|TRBJ2-7
CSASPDHRAWEQYF
TGCAGTGCCAGTCCGGACCACAGGGCGTGGGAGCAGTACTTC
>TRBV2|few|NA|TRBJ1-1
CASSPTLIGTEAFF
TGTGCCAGCAGTCCAACATTGATCGGGACTGAAGCTTTCTTT
>TRBV5-1|NA|NA|TRBJ2-5
CASSPTLGRGTQETQYF
TGCGCCAGCAGCCCCACACTAGGACGGGGGACTCAAGAGACCCAGTACTTC
>TRBV3-1/TRBV3-2|NA|TRBD1|TRBJ2-3
CASSPGTGVPTDTQYF
TGTGCCAGCAGCCCCGGGACAGGGGTTCCCACAGATACGCAGTATTTT
>TRBV28|NA|NA|TRBJ1-2
CASSGGVTDNYGYTF
TGTGCCAGCAGTGGGGGGGTTACAGATAACTATGGCTACACCTTC
>TRBV9|NA|NA|TRBJ1-3
CASSTGIAGNTIYF
TGTGCCAGCAGCACAGGGATAGCTGGAAACACCATATATTTT
>TRBV18|NA|TRBD1|TRBJ2-2
CASSPDRGSTGELFF
TGTGCCAGCTCACCCGACAGGGGAAGCACCGGGGAGCTGTTTTTT
>TRBV12-5|NA|TRBD1|TRBJ2-5
CASGLAPPGTGGRETQYF
TGTGCTAGTGGTTTGGCCCCCCCAGGAACAGGGGGCAGAGAGACCCAGTACTTC
>TRBV4-2|once|NA|TRBJ1-2
CASSRARTSGGVGGYTF
TGTGCCAGCAGCCGGGCACGGACAAGTGGGGGCGTGGGTGGCTACACCTTC
>TRBV27|few|TRBD1|TRBJ1-1
CASSLSGTVKTEAFF
TGTGCCAGCAGTTTATCCGGGACAGTAAAGACTGAAGCTTTCTTT
>TRBV5-3|once|NA|TRBJ2-5
CARRGPRGRHLETQYF
TGTGCCAGAAGGGGCCCCAGGGGTCGTCACTTGGAGACCCAGTACTTC
>TRBV19|NA|NA|TRBJ2-5
CASSIGGETQYF
TGTGCCAGTAGTATAGGCGGGGAGACCCAGTACTTC
>TRBV4-1|NA|TRBD1|TRBJ1-3
CASSQGGQGTGNTIYF
TGCGCCAGCAGCCAAGGCGGACAGGGGACAGGAAACACCATATATTTT
>TRBV20-1|NA|NA|TRBJ2-5
CSASSSVRVVRETQYF
TGCAGTGCTAGTTCTTCCGTCAGGGTGGTTCGCGAGACCCAGTACTTC
>TRBV6-5|NA|TRBD1|TRBJ2-1
CASRSTGDPEQFF
TGTGCCAGCAGGTCGACAGGGGATCCTGAGCAGTTCTTC
>TRBV5-6|NA|TRBD1|TRBJ1-3
CASSLGQGGNTIYF
TGTGCCAGCAGTTTAGGACAGGGTGGAAACACCATATATTTT
>TRBV7-2|NA|NA|TRBJ2-3
CASDQKGLDTQYF
TGTGCCAGTGACCAGAAGGGGTTGGATACGCAGTATTTT
>TRBV6-5|NA|NA|TRBJ1-2
CASTNRAGIGYTF
TGTGCCAGCACTAACCGTGCAGGGATCGGCTACACCTTC
>TRBV5-6|NA|NA|TRBJ2-5
CASTALGQQETQYF
TGTGCCAGCACCGCTTTGGGCCAGCAAGAGACCCAGTACTTC
>TRBV27|NA|NA|TRBJ1-1
CASSSPPGRATEAFF
TGTGCCAGCAGTTCGCCCCCCGGCAGGGCCACTGAAGCTTTCTTT
>TRBV4-1|NA|NA|TRBJ1-4
CASSQDEGGFNEKLFF
TGCGCCAGCAGCCAAGACGAGGGAGGATTTAATGAAAAACTGTTTTTT
>TRBV5-1|NA|TRBD1|TRBJ1-2
CASSLAGTGSSGGYTF
TGCGCCAGCAGCTTGGCCGGGACAGGGAGTTCTGGTGGCTACACCTTC
>TRBV3-1/TRBV3-2|NA|TRBD2|TRBJ2-7
CASSQEGPLAGGTEQYF
TGTGCCAGCAGCCAAGAGGGGCCACTAGCGGGGGGAACCGAGCAGTACTTC
>TRBV27|NA|NA|TRBJ1-6
CASSLYWRAGMDSPLHF
TGTGCCAGCAGTTTATATTGGCGTGCAGGGATGGATTCACCCCTCCACTTT
>TRBV11-2|NA|TRBD2|TRBJ2-1
CASSLRGGLFF
TGTGCCAGCAGCTTGCGGGGGGGCCTGTTCTTC
>TRBV6-5|once|TRBD1|TRBJ1-1
CASRAGTGATEAFF
TGTGCCAGCAGGGCCGGGACAGGGGCCACTGAAGCTTTCTTT
>TRBV18|NA|TRBD1|TRBJ1-5
CASSLDRGSGNQPQHF
TGTGCCAGCTCACTCGACAGGGGGAGCGGCAATCAGCCCCAGCATTTT
>TRBV5-8|NA|NA|TRBJ2-1
CASSPLEPNEQFF
TGTGCCAGCTCTCCACTCGAACCCAATGAGCAGTTCTTC
>TRBV25-1|NA|NA|TRBJ1-1
CASTPSARGNTEAFF
TGTGCCAGCACTCCGAGCGCTCGGGGGAACACTGAAGCTTTCTTT
>TRBV3-1/TRBV3-2|NA|TRBD1|TRBJ1-1
CASSQASQGVGAFF
TGTGCCAGCAGCCAAGCATCTCAGGGGGTCGGAGCTTTCTTT
>TRBV27|NA|NA|TRBJ1-4
CASSLTATNEKLFF
TGTGCCAGCAGTTTAACAGCAACTAATGAAAAACTGTTTTTT
>TRBV9|NA|TRBD1|TRBJ1-2
CASSAPGTALYGYTF
TGTGCCAGCAGCGCCCCCGGGACAGCCCTCTATGGCTACACCTTC
>TRBV5-6|NA|NA|TRBJ1-5
CASSLAAGPLNQPQHF
TGTGCCAGCAGCTTGGCCGCAGGTCCTCTCAATCAGCCCCAGCATTTT
>TRBV6-2/TRBV6-3|NA|NA|TRBJ1-1
CASSYGQIVNTEAFF
TGTGCCAGCAGTTACGGTCAAATAGTGAACACTGAAGCTTTCTTT
>TRBV7-9|NA|NA|TRBJ2-5
CASSLFRDQETQYF
TGTGCCAGCAGCTTATTTCGGGATCAAGAGACCCAGTACTTC